The 4 T cell receptor beta chains below all came from one sample that was sequenced in a study of radiation and T cells in renal cell carcinoma. Stated time point: blood 4 weeks post-SBRT, at nephrectomy. Treatment in this sample: 15 Gy SBRT to primary tumor, nephrectomy 4 weeks later. The data were produced by immunoSEQ multiplex PCR, yet TCRdb's version contains in-frame clones alone and is incomplete. The sample yields 60,000 to 95,000 clones, over 80% seen once. Source: blood, taken from a patient whose treatment included radiotherapy and nephrectomy. All receptors derive from a woman aged 55-75 years with renal cell carcinoma.

The chain employs TRBV5-1 and TRBJ1-2; the D is unclear. Germline V gene lookup returns CDR1 SGHRS and CDR2 YFSETQ. The ends were cut back, 4 bases at V and 1 base at J, with 11 bases in the middle. The length of the CDR3 is 14 residues. CDR3 amino acids: CASSPAAVNYGYTF. For the CDR3, the DNA is TGCGCCAGCAGCCCGGCTGCGGTTAACTATGGCTACACCTTC.

The V gene is TRBV5-1, the J gene TRBJ1-4; the match to TRBD1 covers 7 bases. Germline values: CDR1 SGHRS, CDR2 YFSETQ. The CDR3 spans 16 residues. J was trimmed by 0 bases and V by 0 bases; bases with no gene match: 2. The CDR3 DNA reads as TGCGCCAGCAGCTTGGCCGGGACAGCAACTAATGAAAAACTGTTTTTT. It yields the protein CASSLAGTATNEKLFF.

The rearrangement links TRBV7-9 to TRBJ2-1; the match to TRBD1 covers 9 bases. Trimming removed 5 bases from V and 4 bases from J; junction bases left unmatched: 6. CDR3 length: 15 amino acids. Germline lookup yields CDR1 SEHNR and CDR2 FQNEAQ (reference sequence). The CDR3 DNA reads TGTGCCAGCAGCCCACAGGGGGCGACTTACAATGAGCAGTTCTTC. As protein: CASSPQGATYNEQFF.

V and J are TRBV19 and TRBJ1-2, with a possible D match to TRBD1 (5 bases). This CDR3 comprises 15 residues. Between the trimmed V and J ends, which lost 5 bases and 3 bases, there was a span of 16 bases. Germline V gives CDR1 LNHDA, CDR2 SQIVND (reference sequence). In DNA form, the CDR3 reads TGTGCCAGTAGTTCTCCTTTAGGGGACTACTATGGCTACACCTTC. This translates into CASSSPLGDYYGYTF.